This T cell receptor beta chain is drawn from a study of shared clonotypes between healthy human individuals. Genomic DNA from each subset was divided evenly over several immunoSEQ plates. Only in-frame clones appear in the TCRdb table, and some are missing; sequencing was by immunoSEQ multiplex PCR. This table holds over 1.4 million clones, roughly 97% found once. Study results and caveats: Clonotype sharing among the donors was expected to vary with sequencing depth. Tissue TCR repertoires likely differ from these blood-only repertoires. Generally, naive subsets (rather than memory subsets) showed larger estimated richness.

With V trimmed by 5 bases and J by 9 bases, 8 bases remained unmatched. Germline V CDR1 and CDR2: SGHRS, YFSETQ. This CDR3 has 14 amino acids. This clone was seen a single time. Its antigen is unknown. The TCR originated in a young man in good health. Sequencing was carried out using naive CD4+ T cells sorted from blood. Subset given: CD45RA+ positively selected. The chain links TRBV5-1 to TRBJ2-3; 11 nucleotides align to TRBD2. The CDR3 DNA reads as TGCGCCAGCAGGGCTGGGACTAGCGGTCTCACGCAGTATTTT. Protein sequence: CASRAGTSGLTQYF.